Shown below are 16 T cell receptor beta chains from a single sample sequenced in a study of T cell changes during pregnancy in multiple sclerosis. Assay used: immunoSEQ multiplex PCR; TCRdb lists only in-frame clones, some missing. The sample lists tens of thousands of clones; around 93% were seen once. The sequencing used CD4+ T cells from peripheral blood mononuclear cells, collected before pregnancy. These receptors originate from a female donor with multiple sclerosis, enrolled in a pregnancy study.

This clone occurred once. This rearrangement joins TRBV6-4 to TRBJ2-7; 8 bases fit TRBD1. V shed 4 bases and J 11 bases; nucleotides not matched to a gene: 13. Germline V gives CDR1 MRHNA, CDR2 SNTAGT. The CDR3 runs 14 residues. The CDR3 spells CASSALGQGDVKYF. CDR3 nucleotides: TGTGCCAGCAGTGCCCTAGGACAGGGTGACGTTAAGTACTTC.

For the CDR3, the DNA is TGTGCCAGCAGCTTAGTTTCGGGAGCCTACAATGAGCAGTTCTTC. Its protein product is CASSLVSGAYNEQFF. V is TRBV7-2 and J is TRBJ2-1; possible D gene TRBD2, 6 bases. V dropped 1 base and J dropped 2 bases, with 9 bases sitting between them. Germline CDR1 reads SGHTA; CDR2 reads FQGNSA. CDR3 length: 15 amino acids.

This chain joins TRBV19 and TRBJ1-3, with D maybe TRBD1 (5 bases). CDR1 is LNHDA and CDR2 is SQIVND in the germline V gene (reference sequence). The CDR3 contains 17 residues. V lost 0 bases and J lost 1, with 13 bases in between. The chain's CDR3 is CASSIDHGGASGNTIYF. The CDR3 nucleotides are TGTGCCAGTAGTATAGATCATGGCGGGGCTTCTGGAAACACCATATATTTT. The whole variable domain, filled in from reference TRBV19 and TRBJ1-3, reads DGGITQSPKYLFRKEGQNVTLSCEQNLNHDAMYWYRQDPGQGLRLIYYSQIVNDFQKGDIAEGYSVSREKKESFPLTVTSAQKNPTAFYLCASSIDHGGASGNTIYFGEGSWLTVV.

The rearrangement uses TRBV21-1 and TRBJ2-3; the table names TRBD2, a call not compared with the DNA. TRBV21-1 is annotated as a pseudogene. The CDR3 is made up of 19 amino acids. This chain's CDR3 is CASSKGSASGTHCTDTQYF. DNA of the CDR3: TGTGCCAGCAGCAAAGGGTCGGCTAGCGGGACTCATTGCACAGATACGCAGTATTTT.

The genes are TRBV7-3 and TRBJ2-1; TRBD1 is a possible D gene (6 bases). CDR3 length: 13 amino acids. Germline V gene data show CDR1 as SGHTA and CDR2 as FQGTGA. Between the trimmed V and J ends, which lost 8 bases and 5 bases, there was a span of 13 bases. CDR3: CASSRTENNEQFF. The DNA of the CDR3 is TGTGCCAGCTCTCGGACAGAGAACAATGAGCAGTTCTTC.

This chain links TRBV19 with TRBJ2-1; 11 nucleotides align to TRBD2. Losses at the gene ends were 6 bases for V and 5 bases for J; bases not matched to a gene: 12. CDR1 LNHDA and CDR2 SQIVND come from the germline V gene (reference sequence). The CDR3 runs 17 residues. Here the CDR3 reads CASRPTLIAGGNNEQFF. The DNA for the CDR3 is TGTGCCAGTAGACCTACTCTTATAGCGGGAGGGAACAATGAGCAGTTCTTC.

V is TRBV4-1 and J is TRBJ1-1, with 7 positions matching TRBD1. Germline V gives CDR1 MGHRA, CDR2 YSYEKL. This CDR3 region has 17 residues. With V trimmed by 3 bases and J by 3 bases, 13 bases remained unmatched. CDR3 sequence reads: CASSQSERGRVDTEAFF. As DNA, the CDR3 is TGCGCCAGCAGCCAGTCAGAGAGGGGGCGAGTGGACACTGAAGCTTTCTTT.

The chain has TRBV5-1 and TRBJ2-6; 11 bases align to TRBD2. From germline, CDR1 is SGHRS and CDR2 YFSETQ. The V segment lost 1 base and the J segment 1 base; nucleotides outside the gene matches: 4. The CDR3 extends over 18 amino acids. In DNA, the CDR3 is TGCGCCAGCAGCTTGACTAGCGGGAGTATTTCTGGGGCCAACGTCCTGACTTTC. As protein: CASSLTSGSISGANVLTF.

V and J are TRBV29-1 and TRBJ1-2, with 7 bases matching TRBD1. J was trimmed by 3 bases and V by 6 bases; bases with no gene match: 7. The CDR3 has 13 residues. CDR1 SQVTM and CDR2 ANQGSEA come from the germline V gene. As DNA, the CDR3 is TGCAGCGTCGAACCGACAGGGCACTATGGCTACACCTTC. Encoded protein: CSVEPTGHYGYTF.

The V call is TRBV7-2, the J call TRBJ1-3; D call uncertain. Germline CDR1 SGHTA, CDR2 FQGNSA. The CDR3 covers 15 residues. Trimming left V 1 base short and J 0 bases short, with 7 bases between. The CDR3 DNA follows: TGTGCCAGCAGCTTAGGGTCCTACTCTGGAAACACCATATATTTT. Amino acid sequence: CASSLGSYSGNTIYF.

V usage is TRBV4-2 and J usage is TRBJ2-5, with 7 bases that match TRBD2. The V gene's germline CDR1 is LGHNA and CDR2 YNFKEQ. The V segment lost 1 base and the J segment 4 bases; nucleotides outside the gene matches: 6. The length of the CDR3 is 15 residues. CDR3 sequence (DNA): TGTGCCAGCAGCCAAGTAACGGGAGGTAGAGAGACCCAGTACTTC. Its protein product is CASSQVTGGRETQYF.

This clone was recorded only once. The J gene is TRBJ2-1, the V gene TRBV11-2, with 13 bases that match TRBD2. The CDR3 consists of 15 residues. The J segment lost 9 bases and the V segment lost 5 bases, leaving 7 bases of the junction unmatched. The germline CDR1 and CDR2 sequences are SGHAT and FQNNGV. CDR3 nucleotide sequence: TGTGCCAGCAGCACAAGGACTAGCGGGAGATTTGAGCAGTTCTTC. Its translation: CASSTRTSGRFEQFF.

This clone came up once. V gene TRBV7-9 combines with J gene TRBJ1-4; D gene unclear. This CDR3 is 15 amino acids long. V lost 3 bases and J 5 bases, leaving 13 bases between the germline ends. The germline CDR1 and CDR2 sequences are SEHNR and FQNEAQ (reference sequence). Written as DNA, the CDR3 is TGTGCCAGCAGCTTGTTGCCGGGGTCGAATGAAAAACTGTTTTTT. It is translated as CASSLLPGSNEKLFF.

This chain links TRBV4-2 with TRBJ2-5, with a tentative D call TRBD2 (5 bases). Trimming removed 0 bases at V and 6 bases at J, with 14 bases between. CDR1 LGHNA and CDR2 YNFKEQ come from the germline V gene. The CDR3 runs 15 residues. The CDR3 is CASSQDQASPQTQYF. The CDR3 DNA sequence: TGTGCCAGCAGCCAAGATCAAGCTAGCCCGCAGACCCAGTACTTC.

This chain uses TRBV11-2 with TRBJ2-7; D is possibly TRBD1 (6 bases). CDR1 and CDR2 from the germline V gene are SGHAT and FQNNGV. The CDR3 covers 12 residues. Between the trimmed V and J ends, which lost 6 bases and 5 bases, there was a span of 11 bases. CDR3 sequence reads: CASRTGPHEQYF. The CDR3 DNA is TGTGCCAGCAGGACAGGCCCACACGAGCAGTACTTC.

This clone was observed once. The V and J genes are TRBV7-2 and TRBJ2-5; perhaps TRBD1 as D (5 bases). V was trimmed by 3 bases and J by 7 bases, leaving 12 bases between them. The CDR3 is 13 residues long. CDR1 SGHTA and CDR2 FQGNSA come from the germline V gene. As DNA, the CDR3 is TGTGCCAGCAGCTTGCCAGGGATTGTGACCCAGTACTTC. Its translation: CASSLPGIVTQYF.